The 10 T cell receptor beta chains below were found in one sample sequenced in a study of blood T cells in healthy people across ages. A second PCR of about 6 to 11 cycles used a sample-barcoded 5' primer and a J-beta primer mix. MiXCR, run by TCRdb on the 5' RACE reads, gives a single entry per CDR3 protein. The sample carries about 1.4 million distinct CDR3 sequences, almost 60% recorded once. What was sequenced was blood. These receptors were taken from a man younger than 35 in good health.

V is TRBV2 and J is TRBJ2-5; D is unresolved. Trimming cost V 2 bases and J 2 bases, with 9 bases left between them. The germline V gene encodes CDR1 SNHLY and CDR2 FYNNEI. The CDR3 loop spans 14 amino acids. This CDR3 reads CASSEKWIQETQYF. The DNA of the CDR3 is TGTGCCAGCAGTGAAAAGTGGATACAAGAGACCCAGTACTTC.

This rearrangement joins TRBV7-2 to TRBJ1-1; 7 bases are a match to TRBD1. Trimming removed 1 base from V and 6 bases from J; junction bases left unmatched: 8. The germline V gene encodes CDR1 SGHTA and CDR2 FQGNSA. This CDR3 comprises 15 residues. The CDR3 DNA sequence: TGTGCCAGCAGCTTAGGGACAGGCATGTTATCTGAAGCTTTCTTT. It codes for CASSLGTGMLSEAFF.

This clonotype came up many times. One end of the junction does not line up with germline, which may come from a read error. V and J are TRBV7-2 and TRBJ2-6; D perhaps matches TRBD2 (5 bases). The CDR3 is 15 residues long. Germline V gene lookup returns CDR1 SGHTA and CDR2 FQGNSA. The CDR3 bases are TGCGCCAGCAGCCTGGGAGCCTCTGGGGCCAACGTCCTGACTTTC. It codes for CASSLGASGANVLTF.

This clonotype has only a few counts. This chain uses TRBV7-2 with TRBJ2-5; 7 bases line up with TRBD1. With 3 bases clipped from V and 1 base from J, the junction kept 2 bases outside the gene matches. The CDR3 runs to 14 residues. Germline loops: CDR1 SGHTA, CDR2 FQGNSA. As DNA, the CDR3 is TGTGCCAGCAGCTTCGACAGGGCCCAAGAGACCCAGTACTTC. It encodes CASSFDRAQETQYF.

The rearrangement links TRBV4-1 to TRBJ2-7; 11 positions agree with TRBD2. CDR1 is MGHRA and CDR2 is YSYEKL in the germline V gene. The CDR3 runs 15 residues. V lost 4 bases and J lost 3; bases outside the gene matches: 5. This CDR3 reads CASSLGTSGFYEQYF. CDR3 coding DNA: TGCGCCAGCAGCCTAGGGACTAGCGGTTTCTACGAGCAGTACTTC.

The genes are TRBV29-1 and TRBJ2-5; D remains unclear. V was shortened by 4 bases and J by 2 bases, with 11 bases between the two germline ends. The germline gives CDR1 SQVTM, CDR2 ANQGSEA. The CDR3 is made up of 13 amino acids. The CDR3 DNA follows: TGCAGCGTTGTTTTGAGGTTACAAGAGACCCAGTACTTC. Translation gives CSVVLRLQETQYF.

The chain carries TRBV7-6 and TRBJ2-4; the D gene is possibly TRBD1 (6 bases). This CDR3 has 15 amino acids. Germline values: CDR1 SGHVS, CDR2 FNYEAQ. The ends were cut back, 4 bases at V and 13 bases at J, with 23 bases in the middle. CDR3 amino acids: CASSSQPGQAWEQYF. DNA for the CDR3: TGTGCCAGCAGCTCCCAACCGGGACAAGCTTGGGAGCAGTACTTC.

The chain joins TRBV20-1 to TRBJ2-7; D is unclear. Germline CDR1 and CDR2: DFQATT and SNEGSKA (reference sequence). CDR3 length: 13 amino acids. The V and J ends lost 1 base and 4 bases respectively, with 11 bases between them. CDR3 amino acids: CSARGPRLYEQYF. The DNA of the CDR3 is TGCAGTGCTAGAGGCCCACGGTTATACGAGCAGTACTTC.

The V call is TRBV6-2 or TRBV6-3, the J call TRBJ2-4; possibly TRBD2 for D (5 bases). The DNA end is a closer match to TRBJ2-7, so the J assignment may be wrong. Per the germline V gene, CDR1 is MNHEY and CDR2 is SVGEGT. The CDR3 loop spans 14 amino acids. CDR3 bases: TGTGCCAGCAGTTACGTAAGCTCCGGGAACGAGCAGTACTTC. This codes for CASSYVSSGNEQYF.

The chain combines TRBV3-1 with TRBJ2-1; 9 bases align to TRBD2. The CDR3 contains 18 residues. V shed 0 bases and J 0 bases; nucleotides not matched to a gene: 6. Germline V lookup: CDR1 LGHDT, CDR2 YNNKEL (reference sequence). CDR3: CASSQDLAGISSYNEQFF. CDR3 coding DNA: TGTGCCAGCAGCCAAGATCTAGCGGGGATTAGCTCCTACAATGAGCAGTTCTTC.